The 21 T cell receptor beta chains below come from one sample, sequenced in a study of PD-L1 blockade in urothelial cancer. Clones were read by immunoSEQ multiplex PCR, and TCRdb kept only the in-frame ones, dropping some. The sample includes some 77,000 clones, about nine tenths seen only once; the top ten take 4.5% to 7%. This sample comprised PBMCs, obtained around atezolizumab (anti-PD-L1) treatment. Receptors originate from a woman in her 70s with urothelial cancer.

The chain couples TRBV16 to TRBJ2-7, with TRBD1 matching 12 bases. CDR3 size: 15 residues. CDR1 and CDR2 (germline): KGHSY, FQNENV. The V and J ends lost 4 bases and 7 bases, in that order; junction bases with no gene match: 8. CDR3: CASSRPGQGAGEQYF. For the CDR3, the DNA is TGTGCCAGCAGCCGCCCGGGACAGGGGGCGGGGGAGCAGTACTTC.

V is TRBV4-1 and J is TRBJ2-7, with 9 positions matching TRBD1. J lost 2 bases, V lost 3 bases, and 8 bases had no gene match. Germline V gene sequence: CDR1 MGHRA, CDR2 YSYEKL. This CDR3 is built from 16 residues. CDR3 residues: CASSQPGTGRPYEQYF. CDR3 coding DNA: TGCGCCAGCAGCCAGCCCGGGACAGGGAGGCCCTACGAGCAGTACTTC.

The rearrangement links TRBV5-1 to TRBJ2-6; D gene ambiguous. This CDR3 comprises 17 residues. Germline CDR1 reads SGHRS; CDR2 reads YFSETQ. Trimming removed 0 bases at V and 0 bases at J, with 10 bases between. CDR3 loop: CASSLGILSSGANVLTF. The CDR3 DNA follows: TGCGCCAGCAGCTTGGGTATCCTAAGCTCTGGGGCCAACGTCCTGACTTTC.

The DNA for the CDR3 is TGTGCCAGCAGGACCGGGACAGGGTTTGGGCCCCAGCATTTT. Translated: CASRTGTGFGPQHF. This chain connects TRBV6-1 to TRBJ1-5; 9 positions agree with TRBD1. This CDR3 is 14 amino acids long. Trimming removed 6 bases from V and 9 bases from J; junction bases left unmatched: 9. From germline, CDR1 is MNHNS and CDR2 SASEGT.

This chain joins TRBV30 and TRBJ1-2, with 7 bases fitting TRBD1. Germline-derived CDR1 and CDR2 are GTSNPN and SVGIG (reference sequence). Trimming at V came to 0 bases and at J to 7 bases, leaving 5 bases not matched to a gene. The CDR3 has 13 residues. In DNA form, the CDR3 reads TGTGCCTGGAGTGTACAGAGGACAGGTGGCTACACCTTC. It encodes CAWSVQRTGGYTF.

The chain joins TRBV27 to TRBJ2-1, with 7 bases aligning to TRBD1. Germline CDR1 reads MNHEY; CDR2 reads SMNVEV (reference sequence). Losses at the gene ends were 6 bases for V and 0 bases for J; bases not matched to a gene: 11. The CDR3 extends over 17 amino acids. The CDR3 region has the DNA TGTGCCAGCAGCGACAGGGAACCCTCTAGCTCCTACAATGAGCAGTTCTTC. Translating it yields CASSDREPSSSYNEQFF.

The rearrangement joins TRBV19 to TRBJ1-6; D is perhaps TRBD1 (5 bases). The CDR3 totals 13 residues. With 3 bases removed from V and 7 bases from J, the gap between germline ends came to 7 bases. Germline assignment: CDR1 LNHDA and CDR2 SQIVND (reference sequence). The CDR3 spells CASSIPGNSPLHF. The CDR3 DNA is TGTGCCAGTAGTATTCCAGGGAATTCACCCCTCCACTTT.

CDR3 DNA: TGCGCCAGCAGCCAATTCCCAGGGGATTGGTCCTACGAGCAGTACTTC. It translates to CASSQFPGDWSYEQYF. This chain uses TRBV4-1 with TRBJ2-7, with TRBD1 as a possible D gene (6 bases). Trimming left V 2 bases short and J 1 base short, with 15 bases between. Germline V gene data show CDR1 as MGHRA and CDR2 as YSYEKL. This CDR3 spans 16 amino acids.

The chain uses TRBV19 and TRBJ2-7; TRBD1 matches at 8 bases. Germline CDR1 is LNHDA and CDR2 is SQIVND (reference sequence). J gave up 0 bases and V 6 bases, and 7 bases lay outside the gene matches. The CDR3 is 15 residues long. CDR3 nucleotide sequence: TGTGCCAGTAGAACGAGGACAGGGAGCTCCTACGAGCAGTACTTC. It specifies CASRTRTGSSYEQYF.

DNA for the CDR3: TGTGCCAGCGGTGCGCAGGCCTACGAGCAGTACTTC. Residues: CASGAQAYEQYF. The chain uses TRBV14 and TRBJ2-7; D gene ambiguous. The CDR3 spans 12 residues. V lost 8 bases and J lost 2, with 10 bases in between. Germline CDR1 reads SGHDN; CDR2 reads FVKESK.

This clone was seen a few times. The chain has TRBV7-9 and TRBJ2-2; perhaps TRBD2 as D (7 bases). The CDR3 spans 14 residues. Per the germline V gene, CDR1 is SEHNR and CDR2 is FQNEAQ (reference sequence). Trimming took off 0 bases at V and 6 bases at J, with 8 bases between the two ends. The CDR3 reads CASSLAGGPGELFF. The CDR3 bases are TGTGCCAGCAGCTTAGCCGGGGGGCCCGGGGAGCTGTTTTTT.

The chain carries TRBV11-1 and TRBJ1-5; D is perhaps TRBD1 (5 bases). CDR3 length: 11 residues. Germline-derived CDR1 and CDR2 are SGHAT and FQDESV (reference sequence). The V end was cut by 5 bases, the J end by 11 bases, with 10 bases between. The CDR3 region is CASSQGLAQHF. CDR3 coding DNA: TGTGCCAGCAGCCAGGGACTCGCCCAGCATTTT. The full variable domain, its missing parts supplied by reference TRBV11-1 and TRBJ1-5, is EAEVAQSPRYKITEKSQAVAFWCDPISGHATLYWYRQILGQGPELLVQFQDESVVDDSQLPKDRFSAERLKGVDSTLKIQPAELGDSAMYLCASSQGLAQHFGDGTRLSIL.

V gene TRBV28 combines with J gene TRBJ2-7; the match to TRBD1 covers 7 bases. Trimming at V came to 5 bases and at J to 1 base, leaving 2 bases not matched to a gene. Germline values: CDR1 MDHEN, CDR2 SYDVKM. The CDR3 contains 13 residues. CDR3 residues: CASSPGQSYEQYF. In DNA, the CDR3 is TGTGCCAGCAGTCCGGGACAGTCCTACGAGCAGTACTTC. The whole variable domain, filled in from reference TRBV28 and TRBJ2-7, reads DVKVTQSSRYLVKRTGEKVFLECVQDMDHENMFWYRQDPGLGLRLIYFSYDVKMKEKGDIPEGYSVSREKKERFSLILESASTNQTSMYLCASSPGQSYEQYFGPGTRLTVT.

This chain connects TRBV20-1 to TRBJ2-7; D unresolved. Per the germline V gene, CDR1 is DFQATT and CDR2 is SNEGSKA (reference sequence). The CDR3 spans 11 residues. Trimming took 6 bases from V and 5 from J, leaving 11 bases between them. CDR3 nucleotide sequence: TGCAGTGCAAATCGACTTGACGAGCAGTACTTC. Translation gives CSANRLDEQYF.

The table lists this clone with a count of one. The CDR3 is CASSPTHGQGGSPYEQYF. The CDR3 nucleotides are TGTGCCAGCAGTCCCACCCACGGACAGGGCGGTTCTCCCTACGAGCAGTACTTC. The chain joins TRBV28 to TRBJ2-7, with TRBD1 matching 8 bases. CDR1 MDHEN and CDR2 SYDVKM come from the germline V gene. V shed 5 bases, J shed 2 bases, and the junction held 17 bases outside the gene matches. The CDR3 length is 18 residues.

This clone occurred once. The CDR3 coding sequence is TGTGCCAGCAGCTTCCGGGGGGGAGCTCGGGACGAGCAGTACTTC. Translating gives CASSFRGGARDEQYF. The genes are TRBV11-2 and TRBJ2-7, with 8 bases matching TRBD2. CDR3 length equals 15 residues. J was trimmed by 5 bases and V by 3 bases; bases with no gene match: 9. The V gene's germline CDR1 is SGHAT and CDR2 FQNNGV.

V gene TRBV11-2 combines with J gene TRBJ2-5; the match to TRBD2 covers 9 bases. Germline trimming cut 5 bases from V and 5 bases from J; bases unmatched to any gene: 9. The CDR3 has 15 residues. Germline lookup yields CDR1 SGHAT and CDR2 FQNNGV. The CDR3 nucleotides read TGTGCCAGCAGCCCTGGACTAGCGAGGGGGGAGACCCAGTACTTC. The encoded protein is CASSPGLARGETQYF.

This clone appeared a single time. This chain links TRBV5-4 with TRBJ2-3; TRBD2 matches 9 bases. V gave up 4 bases and J gave up 2 bases; unmatched junction bases: 11. The CDR3 has 17 amino acids. Germline CDR1 SGHNT, CDR2 YYREEE (reference sequence). In DNA, the CDR3 is TGTGCCAGCAGCCTGGAGGTCGCTAGCGGGGCCACAGATACGCAGTATTTT. Protein sequence: CASSLEVASGATDTQYF. Based on the CDR3 plus reference TRBV5-4 and TRBJ2-3, the full variable domain is ETGVTQSPTHLIKTRGQQVTLRCSSQSGHNTVSWYQQALGQGPQFIFQYYREEENGRGNFPPRFSGLQFPNYSSELNVNALELDDSALYLCASSLEVASGATDTQYFGPGTRLTVL.

The CDR3 nucleotides are TGTGCCTGGAGCGATTTTGGGGCCGAGCAGTACTTC. This sequence encodes CAWSDFGAEQYF. The J gene is TRBJ2-7, the V gene TRBV30; tentative D call: TRBD1 (5 bases). V shed 3 bases and J shed 6 bases, with 12 bases lying between them. The germline V gene encodes CDR1 GTSNPN and CDR2 SVGIG (reference sequence). CDR3 length: 12 residues. The variable domain in full, with the rest retrieved from reference TRBV30 and TRBJ2-7, is SQTIHQWPATLVQPVGSPLSLECTVEGTSNPNLYWYRQAAGRGLQLLFYSVGIGQISSEVPQNLSASRPQDRQFILSSKKLLLSDSGFYLCAWSDFGAEQYFGPGTRLTVT.

The V gene is TRBV5-4, the J gene TRBJ2-3; 12 positions match TRBD2. The CDR3 length is 14 residues. Germline loops: CDR1 SGHNT, CDR2 YYREEE (reference sequence). The V and J ends lost 10 bases and 0 bases, in that order; junction bases with no gene match: 3. The CDR3: CACGLAGSTDTQYF. The CDR3 DNA follows: TGTGCCTGCGGACTAGCGGGAAGCACAGATACGCAGTATTTT. Looking up the rest from reference TRBV5-4 and TRBJ2-3 gives the full variable domain: ETGVTQSPTHLIKTRGQQVTLRCSSQSGHNTVSWYQQALGQGPQFIFQYYREEENGRGNFPPRFSGLQFPNYSSELNVNALELDDSALYLCACGLAGSTDTQYFGPGTRLTVL.

This chain links TRBV11-2 with TRBJ2-7; 7 nucleotides match TRBD1. Germline trimming cut 0 bases from V and 2 bases from J; bases unmatched to any gene: 10. The CDR3 extends over 17 amino acids. CDR1 SGHAT and CDR2 FQNNGV come from the germline V gene. CDR3 nucleotides: TGTGCCAGCAGCTTAGATCGACAGGGAATGAGACCCTACGAGCAGTACTTC. Translating it yields CASSLDRQGMRPYEQYF. Full variable domain (missing parts from reference TRBV11-2 and TRBJ2-7): EAGVAQSPRYKIIEKRQSVAFWCNPISGHATLYWYQQILGQGPKLLIQFQNNGVVDDSQLPKDRFSAERLKGVDSTLKIQPAKLEDSAVYLCASSLDRQGMRPYEQYFGPGTRLTVT.